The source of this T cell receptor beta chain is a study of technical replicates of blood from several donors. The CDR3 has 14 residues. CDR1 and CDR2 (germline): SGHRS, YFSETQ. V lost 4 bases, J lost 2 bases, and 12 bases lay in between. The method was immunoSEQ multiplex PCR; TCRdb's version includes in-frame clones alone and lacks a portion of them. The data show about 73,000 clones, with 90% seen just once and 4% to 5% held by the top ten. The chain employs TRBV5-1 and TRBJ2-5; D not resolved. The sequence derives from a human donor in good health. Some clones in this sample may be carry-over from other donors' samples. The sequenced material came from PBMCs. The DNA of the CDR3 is TGCGCCAGCAGCATCCCAGACATGCAAGAGACCCAGTACTTC. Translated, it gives CASSIPDMQETQYF. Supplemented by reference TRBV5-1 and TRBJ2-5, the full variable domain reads KAGVTQTPRYLIKTRGQQVTLSCSPISGHRSVSWYQQTPGQGLQFLFEYFSETQRNKGNFPGRFSGRQFSNSRSEMNVSTLELGDSALYLCASSIPDMQETQYFGPGTRLLVL.